One and the same sample provided the 23 T cell receptor beta chains below, sequenced in a study of cytomegalovirus exposure and HLA in healthy donors. PCR employed 60 Vbeta and 13 Jbeta primers. Libraries were prepared by immunoSEQ multiplex PCR; TCRdb keeps only in-frame clonotypes and omits some of them. The sample holds around 130,000 clones; roughly 8.3% are singletons and the top ten take 5% to 6%. The specimen was PBMCs. Receptor source: a man in his forties or fifties in good health and CMV-seronegative.

This chain links TRBV27 with TRBJ1-2, with TRBD1 identical over 9 bases. Germline trimming cut 6 bases from V and 4 bases from J; bases unmatched to any gene: 3. Germline values: CDR1 MNHEY, CDR2 SMNVEV (reference sequence). The CDR3 runs to 13 residues. CDR3: CASRRQGGYGYTF. In nucleotides, the CDR3 is TGTGCCAGCAGACGACAGGGGGGCTATGGCTACACCTTC.

This clone was counted between two and nine times. This sequence joins TRBV6-1 and TRBJ2-1; 9 bases align to TRBD1. The CDR3 consists of 15 residues. Trimming cost V 7 bases and J 7 bases; bases outside gene matches: 11. Germline V gives CDR1 MNHNS, CDR2 SASEGT. CDR3 nucleotide sequence: TGTGCCAGCACCAGAACCGGGACAGGGTTAAATGAGCAGTTCTTC. This translates into CASTRTGTGLNEQFF.

The rearrangement links TRBV7-2 to TRBJ2-3; D possibly corresponds to TRBD1 (6 bases). Germline V gene data show CDR1 as SGHTA and CDR2 as FQGNSA. The CDR3 runs to 14 residues. Trimming shortened V by 5 bases and J by 5 bases, and 14 bases separated the two germline ends. The CDR3 reads CASSPRAGEDTQYF. CDR3 in DNA: TGTGCCAGCAGCCCCAGGGCAGGGGAAGATACGCAGTATTTT.

The chain employs TRBV18 and TRBJ1-3; TRBD1 matches 7 bases. The CDR3 length is 15 residues. Trimming at V came to 4 bases and at J to 0 bases, leaving 3 bases not matched to a gene. Germline V gene lookup returns CDR1 KGHSH and CDR2 LQKENI. The CDR3 reads CASSQGQSSGNTIYF. The CDR3 DNA reads TGTGCCAGCTCACAGGGACAGAGCTCTGGAAACACCATATATTTT.

The CDR3 protein is CRSTGKNTEAFF. The DNA of the CDR3 is TGCAGATCGACCGGGAAGAACACTGAAGCTTTCTTT. V usage is TRBV29-1 and J usage is TRBJ1-1; D is unresolved. The CDR3 is made up of 12 amino acids. The germline V gene has CDR1 SQVTM and CDR2 ANQGSEA.

In this sample, this clone turned up a few times. The chain carries TRBV29-1 and TRBJ1-1, with 9 positions matching TRBD1. With V trimmed by 5 bases and J by 4 bases, 8 bases remained unmatched. Germline CDR1 reads SQVTM; CDR2 reads ANQGSEA. The CDR3 covers 14 residues. The CDR3 DNA is TGCAGCGTTCTGAGAGACAGGGGGGTCACTGAAGCTTTCTTT. This translates into CSVLRDRGVTEAFF.

CDR3 sequence reads: CASADLGGGQETQYF. The CDR3, as DNA: TGTGCCAGCGCCGATCTTGGGGGGGGGCAAGAGACCCAGTACTTC. The genes are TRBV5-4 and TRBJ2-5, with 7 bases matching TRBD2. Trimming at V came to 7 bases and at J to 2 bases, leaving 11 bases not matched to a gene. This CDR3 region has 15 residues. The germline gives CDR1 SGHNT, CDR2 YYREEE (reference sequence).

The V gene is TRBV2, the J gene TRBJ2-3; D gene ambiguous. Germline V gene data show CDR1 as SNHLY and CDR2 as FYNNEI. There are 12 residues in the CDR3. Trimming removed 4 bases at V and 4 bases at J, with 6 bases between. CDR3 loop: CASSGVPDTQYF. The CDR3 DNA sequence: TGTGCCAGCAGTGGAGTCCCAGATACGCAGTATTTT.

V and J are TRBV4-3 and TRBJ2-7; 8 positions match TRBD1. The CDR3 has 13 residues. Germline CDR1 LGHNA, CDR2 YSLEER. V was clipped by 2 bases and J by 6 bases; unmatched bases: 3. The CDR3 region is CASSQNRGSEQYF. The CDR3, as DNA: TGCGCCAGCAGCCAAAACAGGGGGTCCGAGCAGTACTTC.

The genes are TRBV27 and TRBJ1-2; no reliable D call. V was cut by 5 bases and J by 4 bases, with 14 bases left in between. CDR1 and CDR2 from the germline V gene are MNHEY and SMNVEV (reference sequence). The CDR3 extends over 14 amino acids. CDR3 residues: CASSRTVKGYGYTF. The CDR3 DNA follows: TGTGCCAGCAGTAGGACTGTCAAAGGCTATGGCTACACCTTC.

This clone was seen a few times. The chain couples TRBV25-1 to TRBJ2-2; TRBD2 aligns across 7 bases. V dropped 0 bases and J dropped 2; count of bases not matched to a gene: 6. Germline CDR1 and CDR2: MGHDK and SYGVNS. This CDR3 comprises 17 residues. The chain's CDR3 is CASSEYRLADNTGELFF. The CDR3 nucleotides are TGTGCCAGCAGTGAATATCGACTAGCTGATAACACCGGGGAGCTGTTTTTT.

This clone was seen only a few times. This chain connects TRBV2 to TRBJ2-3; 9 bases align to TRBD2. There are 17 residues in the CDR3. Germline values: CDR1 SNHLY, CDR2 FYNNEI. The V segment lost 1 base and the J segment 5 bases; nucleotides outside the gene matches: 10. The CDR3 is CASSEEIAGGLRDTQYF. Written as DNA, the CDR3 is TGTGCCAGCAGTGAAGAGATTGCGGGGGGGCTCAGAGATACGCAGTATTTT.

The chain employs TRBV5-6 and TRBJ2-7; 7 bases map to TRBD1. Germline V gene data show CDR1 as SGHDT and CDR2 as YYEEEE. With V trimmed by 4 bases and J by 2 bases, 9 bases remained unmatched. The CDR3 totals 15 residues. This chain's CDR3 is CASSVRQGIAYEQYF. CDR3 nucleotide sequence: TGTGCCAGCAGCGTCCGACAGGGTATCGCCTACGAGCAGTACTTC.

This clone showed up just a few times. The genes are TRBV4-1 and TRBJ2-7, with 10 nucleotides matching TRBD1. This CDR3 contains 16 residues. From germline, CDR1 is MGHRA and CDR2 YSYEKL. Germline trimming cut 5 bases from V and 3 bases from J; bases unmatched to any gene: 10. CDR3: CASSSADRGKDYEQYF. The CDR3 coding sequence is TGCGCCAGCAGCTCCGCGGACAGGGGGAAAGACTACGAGCAGTACTTC.

In its sample, this clone was seen a few times. This chain uses TRBV7-9 with TRBJ2-5, with 9 positions matching TRBD1. Germline V gene data show CDR1 as SEHNR and CDR2 as FQNEAQ (reference sequence). The V segment lost 5 bases and the J segment 3 bases; nucleotides outside the gene matches: 4. The CDR3 spans 14 residues. CDR3: CASSRDRVEETQYF. CDR3 bases: TGTGCCAGCAGCAGGGACAGGGTTGAAGAGACCCAGTACTTC.

This clone turned up a few times. The chain combines TRBV27 with TRBJ2-5, with 11 nucleotides matching TRBD2. The V segment lost 5 bases and the J segment 3 bases; nucleotides outside the gene matches: 5. Germline CDR1 MNHEY, CDR2 SMNVEV (reference sequence). This CDR3 spans 15 amino acids. The DNA of the CDR3 is TGTGCCAGCAGTCAGACTAGCGGGGTAAAAGAGACCCAGTACTTC. It is translated as CASSQTSGVKETQYF.

The chain links TRBV5-6 to TRBJ2-7, with 7 positions matching TRBD1. This CDR3 has 14 residues. Per germline, CDR1 SGHDT and CDR2 YYEEEE. J lost 1 base, V lost 5 bases, and 6 bases had no gene match. The DNA of the CDR3 is TGTGCCAGCAGGCTTTGGGACAGATCCTACGAGCAGTACTTC. Protein sequence: CASRLWDRSYEQYF.

The chain links TRBV5-4 to TRBJ1-3, with TRBD1 as a possible D gene (6 bases). Trimming pared 0 bases from V and 2 bases from J, leaving 9 bases between. This CDR3 comprises 15 residues. Germline V gene sequence: CDR1 SGHNT, CDR2 YYREEE (reference sequence). CDR3 amino acids: CASSLAQGTGNTIYF. CDR3 sequence (DNA): TGTGCCAGCAGCTTGGCGCAGGGGACTGGAAACACCATATATTTT.

The chain carries TRBV18 and TRBJ1-4; TRBD1 aligns across 7 bases. After removal of 8 bases from V and 11 bases from J, the junction contained 8 bases not matched to a gene. This CDR3 spans 12 amino acids. The germline V gene encodes CDR1 KGHSH and CDR2 LQKENI. The CDR3, as DNA: TGTGCCAGCAGGGGACAGACGATTAAACTGTTTTTT. This sequence encodes CASRGQTIKLFF.

This clone was seen a handful of times. The chain links TRBV28 to TRBJ1-5; D is unresolved. This CDR3 contains 11 residues. Germline lookup yields CDR1 MDHEN and CDR2 SYDVKM. The V and J ends lost 2 bases and 7 bases respectively, with 3 bases between them. The CDR3: CASSLSQPQHF. DNA for the CDR3: TGTGCCAGCAGTTTAAGCCAGCCCCAGCATTTT.

This clone came up a few times. As DNA, the CDR3 is TGTGCCAGCAGCCTAGCGGGGGGTCTCAATGAGCAGTTCTTC. Its protein product is CASSLAGGLNEQFF. This chain uses TRBV25-1 with TRBJ2-1, with 11 nucleotides matching TRBD2. There are 14 residues in the CDR3. V was clipped by 6 bases and J by 6 bases; unmatched bases: 4. Per the germline V gene, CDR1 is MGHDK and CDR2 is SYGVNS.

This clone was seen more than once but under ten times. CDR3 amino acids: CASSDPTGVKVNTEAFF. The CDR3 DNA follows: TGCGCCAGCAGCGACCCGACAGGGGTTAAGGTGAACACTGAAGCTTTCTTT. The chain recombines TRBV5-1 with TRBJ1-1; 8 bases match TRBD1. Unmatched junction bases numbered 11, after V lost 4 bases and J lost 0 bases. This CDR3 contains 17 residues. Germline V lookup: CDR1 SGHRS, CDR2 YFSETQ.

This clone was seen more than once but under ten times. The chain has TRBV19 and TRBJ1-1; the D gene is possibly TRBD1 (5 bases). Germline CDR1 is LNHDA and CDR2 is SQIVND (reference sequence). This CDR3 has 14 amino acids. V was clipped by 5 bases and J by 0 bases, with 10 bases between them. The CDR3 DNA reads as TGTGCCAGTAGTCTTCAGGGCTTGAACACTGAAGCTTTCTTT. Protein product: CASSLQGLNTEAFF. Together with reference TRBV19 and TRBJ1-1, the CDR3 gives the full variable domain: DGGITQSPKYLFRKEGQNVTLSCEQNLNHDAMYWYRQDPGQGLRLIYYSQIVNDFQKGDIAEGYSVSREKKESFPLTVTSAQKNPTAFYLCASSLQGLNTEAFFGQGTRLTVV.